This is a list of T cell receptor beta chains from one sample in a study of blood T cells in healthy people across ages. TCRdb processed the 5' RACE reads anew with MiXCR; each CDR3 protein has one entry. Here the sample spans 1,800,000 or so distinct CDR3 sequences, about 39% being singletons. The sequenced material came from blood. These TCRs come from a human donor in good health. Each CDR3 is given with its conserved first and last residue. D genes are given only for firm matches. The size of a clone is reported for some rows only, either as once, few or many, or as a class for expanded clones.

13 TRBJ2-7 NA NA TRBV29-1 TGCAGCGCTCAAATAGAGGGCGGCTACGAGCAGTACTTC CSAQIEGGYEQYF
12 TRBJ1-2 NA NA TRBV12-3/TRBV12-4 TGTGCTGGCAGAACTCACCTCCTGGGCTACACCTTC CAGRTHLLGYTF
14 TRBJ1-2 many NA TRBV5-6 TGTGCCAGCAGCTTGGATTCAGGCTACTATGGCTACACCTTC CASSLDSGYYGYTF
14 TRBJ2-2 once NA TRBV4-2 TGTGCCAGCAGCGGAATCCAGAACACCGGGGAGCTGTTTTTT CASSGIQNTGELFF
14 TRBJ1-6 NA NA TRBV7-9 TGTGCCAGCAGCGCCCCGGTCGGATATGCACCCCTCCACTTT CASSAPVGYAPLHF
14 TRBJ2-7 NA TRBD1 TRBV5-1 TGCGCCAGCAGCCGGGGACAGGGGAGGACCGAGCAGTACTTC CASSRGQGRTEQYF
14 TRBJ2-2 once NA TRBV5-1 TGCGCCAGCGGCAGGGGCGATGACACCGGGGAGCTGTTTTTT CASGRGDDTGELFF
14 TRBJ2-3 NA NA TRBV5-1 TGCGCCAGCAGCTCTGGATTCCGCACAGATACGCAGTATTTT CASSSGFRTDTQYF
13 TRBJ2-3 NA NA TRBV5-1 TGCGCCAGCGAGGCCAGCGGGACAGATACGCAGTATTTT CASEASGTDTQYF
14 TRBJ2-7 NA NA TRBV7-2 TGTGCCAGCAGCTTAGTAAAGGGTTGGTACGAGCAGTACTTC CASSLVKGWYEQYF
15 TRBJ1-5 NA NA TRBV20-1 TGCAGTGCTCGACCTAGAACTTATAGCAATCAGCCCCAGCATTTT CSARPRTYSNQPQHF
14 TRBJ2-4 NA TRBD2 TRBV20-1 TGCAGTGGTTTGGCGGGGGGATTCACAGATACGCGGTACTTC CSGLAGGFTDTRYF
22 TRBJ2-1 NA TRBD2 TRBV11-2 TGTGCCAGCAGCTTAGTACAGAGCTCCGGACTAGCGGGTTGTTGCTCCTACAATGAGCAGTTCTTC CASSLVQSSGLAGCCSYNEQFF
12 TRBJ1-2 few NA TRBV20-1 TGCAGTGCTACCAATTTGGGCTATGGCTACACCTTC CSATNLGYGYTF
16 TRBJ2-1 NA NA TRBV27 TGTGCCAGCAGTTCGCGGACATCTAACTTCTACAATGAGCAGTTCTTC CASSSRTSNFYNEQFF
11 TRBJ2-3 few NA TRBV29-1 TGCAGCGGTGGGGCGAGGGATACGCAGTATTTT CSGGARDTQYF
14 TRBJ1-1 few NA TRBV29-1 TGCAGCGTTGAAGTCGGGGGAAGAGACACTGAAGCTTTCTTT CSVEVGGRDTEAFF
13 TRBJ2-4 NA NA TRBV28 TGTGCCAGCAGTTTGAGTAACAGAAACATTCAGTACTTC CASSLSNRNIQYF
13 TRBJ1-2 NA NA TRBV29-1 TGCAGCGTTGGGGCGGAGTGCAACTATGGCTACACCTTC CSVGAECNYGYTF
15 TRBJ1-4 NA TRBD1 TRBV7-9 TGTGCCAGCAGCTTATTGGGGCAGGGGGAAGAAAAACTGTTTTTT CASSLLGQGEEKLFF
14 TRBJ1-2 few TRBD1 TRBV29-1 TGCAGCGCTGACGCTTGGGACAGGGAGGGCGGCTACACCTTC CSADAWDREGGYTF
15 TRBJ1-3 NA NA TRBV7-2 TGTGCCAGCAGCCCGGGCCGGGGGCGGGGGGACACCATATATTTT CASSPGRGRGDTIYF
14 TRBJ2-4 NA NA TRBV7-2 TGTGCCAGCAGCTTAGACGGGCAGGGGAGGATTCAGTACTTC CASSLDGQGRIQYF
12 TRBJ2-1 NA NA TRBV10-3 TGTGCCATCAGTCCAATACAGGGTGAGCAGTTCTTC CAISPIQGEQFF
14 TRBJ2-7 NA NA TRBV7-8 TGTGCCAGCAGCATATTACGGGACGGTTACGAGCAGTACTTC CASSILRDGYEQYF
13 TRBJ1-1 NA TRBD1 TRBV27 TGTGCCAGCAGGGATGGACAGGGGCCTAAAGCTTTCTTT CASRDGQGPKAFF
14 TRBJ1-3 NA NA TRBV5-6 TGTGCCAGCAGCTTTCGACAGCCCGGAAACACCATATATTTT CASSFRQPGNTIYF
15 TRBJ2-3 NA TRBD2 TRBV20-1 TGCAGTGCTAGGCGCCGGGACTACCTCACAGATACGCAGTATTTT CSARRRDYLTDTQYF
17 TRBJ2-7 few NA TRBV20-1 TGCAGTGCTAGCCCACCCGGAGTTGCGGGGGCAAACTACGAGCAGTACTTC CSASPPGVAGANYEQYF